The sequence of this T cell receptor beta chain was determined in a study of cytomegalovirus exposure and HLA in healthy donors. The study, taken as a whole, reports: Because they were indistinguishable, some V segments, including TRBV6-2 and TRBV6-3, were excluded. Most observed TCR sequences were rare, whereas some public TCRs were detected in many donors.

With regard to this clone: Its antigen is unknown.

Germline-derived CDR1 and CDR2 are LNHDA and SQIVND (reference sequence). V lost 7 bases, J lost 2 bases, and 4 bases stayed unmatched. CDR3 length equals 13 residues. Vbeta (60) and Jbeta (13) primers were used in the PCR. Sequenced by immunoSEQ multiplex PCR; TCRdb stores in-frame clones only, minus some. In the table there are more than 200,000 clones, 85% to 90% of which are singletons. Sequenced material: PBMCs. This TCR came from a human donor in good health. The chain combines TRBV19 with TRBJ2-7, with 8 bases that match TRBD1. CDR3 DNA: TGTGCCAGTACGGCAGGGGGCACCTACGAGCAGTACTTC. It specifies CASTAGGTYEQYF.